The following is a T cell receptor (beta chain) sequence with its context. Reprocessing the 5' RACE reads, TCRdb reports a single entry for every CDR3 protein and omits DNA. The table lists approximately 330,000 distinct CDR3 sequences, with under 2.5% in the top ten. This entry belongs to a study of monozygotic twins with inflammatory bowel disease. Per the germline V gene, CDR1 is LGHNA and CDR2 is YNFKEQ. CDR3 length equals 15 residues. Sequencing was performed on blood. This receptor was identified in a human donor with ulcerative colitis or Crohn's disease, or a healthy co-twin of an affected twin (not recorded which). The gene calls are TRBV4-2 and TRBJ2-7. CDR3: CASSQDETSSYEQYF.